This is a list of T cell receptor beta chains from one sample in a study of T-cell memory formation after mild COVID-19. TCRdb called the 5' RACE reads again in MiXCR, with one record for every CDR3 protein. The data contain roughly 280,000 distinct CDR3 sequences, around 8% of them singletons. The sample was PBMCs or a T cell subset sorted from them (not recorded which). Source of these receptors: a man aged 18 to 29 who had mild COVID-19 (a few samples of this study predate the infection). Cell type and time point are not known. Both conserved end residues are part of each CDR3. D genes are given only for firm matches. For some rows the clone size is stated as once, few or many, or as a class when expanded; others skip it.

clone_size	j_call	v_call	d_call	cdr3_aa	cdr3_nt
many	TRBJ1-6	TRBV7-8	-	CASRPVPSSYNSPLHF	TGTGCCAGCAGACCCGTCCCGAGCTCCTATAATTCACCCCTCCACTTT
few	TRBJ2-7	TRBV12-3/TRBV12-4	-	CASSSAPYEQYF	TGTGCCAGCAGCTCGGCCCCTTACGAGCAGTACTTC
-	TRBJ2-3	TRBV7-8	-	CASSFGGTASTDTQYF	TGTGCCAGCAGCTTCGGGGGGACAGCTAGCACAGATACGCAGTATTTT
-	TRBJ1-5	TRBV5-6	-	CASSLYRTGGSNQPQHF	TGTGCCAGCAGCTTGTATCGTACGGGGGGTAGCAATCAGCCCCAGCATTTT
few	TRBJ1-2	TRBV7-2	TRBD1	CASSTGTGFYGYTF	TGTGCCAGCAGCACCGGGACAGGGTTCTATGGCTACACCTTC
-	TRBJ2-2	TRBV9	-	CASSVGGSYTGELFF	TGTGCCAGCAGCGTAGGGGGGTCATACACCGGGGAGCTGTTTTTT
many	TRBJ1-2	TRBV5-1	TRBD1	CASSADRVDGYTF	TGCGCCAGCAGCGCAGACAGGGTTGATGGCTACACCTTC
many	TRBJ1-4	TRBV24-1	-	CATSDYSRGPPKLFF	TGTGCCACCAGTGATTACTCCCGGGGGCCTCCGAAACTGTTTTTT
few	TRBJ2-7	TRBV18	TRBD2	CASHPGLGSYEQYF	TGTGCCAGCCACCCGGGACTAGGCTCCTACGAGCAGTACTTC
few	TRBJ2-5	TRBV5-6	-	CASSLLGRVGQETQYF	TGTGCCAGCAGCTTGCTAGGCAGGGTAGGCCAAGAGACCCAGTACTTC
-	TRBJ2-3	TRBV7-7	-	CASSSLSGPDTQYF	TGTGCTAGCAGCTCCCTCTCAGGCCCAGATACGCAGTATTTT
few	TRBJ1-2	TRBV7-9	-	CASSLGQVDNYGYTF	TGTGCCAGCAGCTTAGGACAGGTTGATAACTATGGCTACACCTTC
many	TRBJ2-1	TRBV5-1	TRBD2	CASSLVGTSGGAPTYNEQFF	TGCGCCAGCAGCTTGGTTGGGACTAGCGGGGGGGCGCCAACCTACAATGAGCAGTTCTTC
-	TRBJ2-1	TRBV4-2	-	CASSQVEWGDYNEQFF	TGTGCCAGCAGCCAAGTAGAGTGGGGGGACTACAATGAGCAGTTCTTC
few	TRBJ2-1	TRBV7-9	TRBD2	CASSVFSGGAPEQFF	TGTGCCAGCAGCGTCTTTAGCGGGGGGGCACCTGAGCAGTTCTTC
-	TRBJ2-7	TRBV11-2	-	CASSLGPSGHYEQYF	TGTGCCAGCAGCTTAGGGCCTTCGGGGCACTACGAGCAGTACTTC
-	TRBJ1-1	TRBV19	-	CASSQQINTEAFF	TGTGCCAGTAGTCAGCAGATAAACACTGAAGCTTTCTTT
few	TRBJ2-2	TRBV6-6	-	CASSSGGLTGELFF	TGTGCCAGCAGTTCCGGGGGGCTCACCGGGGAGCTGTTTTTT
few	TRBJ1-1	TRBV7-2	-	CASTYTALMNTEAFF	TGTGCCAGCACCTACACCGCACTCATGAACACTGAAGCTTTCTTT
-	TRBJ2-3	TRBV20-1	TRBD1	CSAQVAGGLDTQYF	TGCAGTGCCCAGGTAGCAGGGGGCCTAGATACGCAGTATTTT
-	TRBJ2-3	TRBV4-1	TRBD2	CASSLSQRTSGGAADTQYF	TGCGCCAGCAGCCTTTCTCAGAGGACTAGCGGGGGGGCTGCAGATACGCAGTATTTT
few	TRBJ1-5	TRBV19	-	CATGFLISNQPQHF	TGTGCCACCGGTTTCCTAATTAGCAATCAGCCCCAGCATTTT
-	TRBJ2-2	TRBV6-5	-	CASSYNRVGTGELFF	TGTGCCAGCAGTTACAACAGGGTGGGAACCGGGGAGCTGTTTTTT
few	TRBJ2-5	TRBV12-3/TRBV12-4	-	CASSFEQAKETQYF	TGTGCCAGCAGTTTTGAACAGGCGAAAGAGACCCAGTACTTC
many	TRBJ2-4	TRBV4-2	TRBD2	CASSQDLTHWIGGAKNIQYF	TGTGCCAGCAGCCAAGATCTAACTCATTGGATCGGGGGGGCCAAAAACATTCAGTACTTC
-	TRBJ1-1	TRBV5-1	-	CASRLAPSENTEAFF	TGCGCCAGCAGATTGGCCCCCAGTGAGAACACTGAAGCTTTCTTT
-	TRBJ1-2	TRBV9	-	CASSVGQGGYTF	TGTGCCAGCAGCGTAGGCCAAGGGGGCTACACCTTC
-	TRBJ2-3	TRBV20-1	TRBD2	CSARGLAGGTDTQYF	TGCAGTGCTAGGGGACTAGCGGGGGGCACAGATACGCAGTATTTT
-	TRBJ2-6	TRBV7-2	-	CASSLANLGAGANVLTF	TGTGCCAGCAGCTTAGCGAACCTGGGGGCTGGGGCCAACGTCCTGACTTTC
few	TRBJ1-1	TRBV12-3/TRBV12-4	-	CASSLIRVVGTEAFF	TGTGCCAGCAGTTTAATCAGGGTTGTCGGCACTGAAGCTTTCTTT
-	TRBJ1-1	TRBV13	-	CASSLVRAGAFF	TGTGCCAGCAGCTTAGTCAGGGCCGGAGCTTTCTTT
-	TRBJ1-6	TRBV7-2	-	CASRGGDYNSPLHF	TGTGCCAGCAGGGGCGGGGACTATAATTCACCCCTCCACTTT
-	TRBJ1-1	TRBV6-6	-	CASSYAEVSAFF	TGTGCCAGCAGTTACGCCGAAGTTTCGGCTTTCTTT
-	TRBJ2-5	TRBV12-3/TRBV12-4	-	CASSFFSGGNGETQYF	TGTGCCAGCAGTTTTTTCTCGGGGGGCAACGGGGAGACCCAGTACTTC
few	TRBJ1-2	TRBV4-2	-	CASSQESSQGYTF	TGTGCCAGCAGCCAAGAAAGTTCACAAGGCTACACCTTC
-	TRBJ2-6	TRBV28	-	CASSHRDYRSGANVLTF	TGTGCCAGCAGTCACAGGGACTACCGCTCTGGGGCCAACGTCCTGACTTTC
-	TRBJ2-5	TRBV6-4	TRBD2	CASSPTSRETQYF	TGTGCCAGCAGCCCGACTAGCAGGGAGACCCAGTACTTC
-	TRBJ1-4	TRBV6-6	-	CASTYSGSTNEKLFF	TGTGCCAGCACCTACTCAGGGTCTACTAATGAAAAACTGTTTTTT
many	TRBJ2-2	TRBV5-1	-	CASSPLSGGPETGELFF	TGCGCCAGCAGCCCGCTGAGTGGGGGGCCTGAGACCGGGGAGCTGTTTTTT
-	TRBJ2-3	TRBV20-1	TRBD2	CSARVAGEGDTQYF	TGCAGTGCTAGGGTAGCGGGAGAGGGAGATACGCAGTATTTT
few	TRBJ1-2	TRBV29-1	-	CSVTGSSRGYGYTF	TGCAGCGTCACCGGGTCCTCCCGGGGATATGGCTACACCTTC
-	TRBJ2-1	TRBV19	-	CASSIDRSVEQFF	TGTGCCAGTAGTATAGATCGGAGTGTTGAGCAGTTCTTC